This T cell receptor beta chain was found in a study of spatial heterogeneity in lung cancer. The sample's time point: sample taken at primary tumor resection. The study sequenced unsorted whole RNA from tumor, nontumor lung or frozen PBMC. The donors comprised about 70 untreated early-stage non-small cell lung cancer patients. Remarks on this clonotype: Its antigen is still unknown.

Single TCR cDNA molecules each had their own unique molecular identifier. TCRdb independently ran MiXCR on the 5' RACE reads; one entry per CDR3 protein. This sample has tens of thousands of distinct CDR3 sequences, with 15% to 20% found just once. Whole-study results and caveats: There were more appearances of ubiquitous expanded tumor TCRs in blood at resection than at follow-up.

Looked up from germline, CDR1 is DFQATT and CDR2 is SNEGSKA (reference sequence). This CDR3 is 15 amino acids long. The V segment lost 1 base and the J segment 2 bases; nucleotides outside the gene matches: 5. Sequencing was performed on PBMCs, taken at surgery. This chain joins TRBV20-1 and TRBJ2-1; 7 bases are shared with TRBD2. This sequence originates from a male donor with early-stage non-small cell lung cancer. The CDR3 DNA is TGCAGTGCTAGAGGTGCTAGCGGAGCCTACAATGAGCAGTTCTTC. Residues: CSARGASGAYNEQFF.